The clone carrying this T cell receptor (beta chain) showed up just a few times. Its antigen is not identified. Libraries were prepared by immunoSEQ multiplex PCR; TCRdb keeps only in-frame clonotypes and omits some of them. The table records around 19,000 clones, approximately 70% of them present only once. The data belong to a study of vaccination effects on CD4 cells after COVID-19. Per the germline V gene, CDR1 is LGHNA and CDR2 is YNFKEQ. CDR3 size: 13 residues. V was cut by 1 base and J by 7 bases, with 8 bases left in between. Pools of viral peptides were used by the ViraFEST assay to expand antigen-specific CD4+ T cells ahead of sequencing. CD4+ T cell isolation took place after 10 days of culture. Vaccinated participants had no history of SARS-CoV-2 infection and tested negative for nucleocapsid antibodies.

V is TRBV4-2 and J is TRBJ2-1; possibly TRBD1 for D (5 bases). This clonotype was obtained from a human donor who received a COVID-19 vaccine. Sequencing used CD4+ T cells from PBMCs cultured with HCoV-NL63 spike peptides, obtained before COVID-19 vaccination. The CDR3 DNA sequence: TGTGCCAGCAGCCAAGGCCAGGGAAATGAGCAGTTCTTC. It yields the protein CASSQGQGNEQFF.